This is a list of T cell receptor beta chains from one sample in a study of molecular identifiers for immune sequencing clone quantification. TCRdb processed the PCR reads anew with MiXCR; each CDR3 protein has one entry. The table includes about half a million distinct CDR3 sequences, about 21% detected once. The specimen was naive CD8+ T cells from blood, with Jurkat cell RNA spiked in. Source of these receptors: a human donor in good health. Some libraries in this study had Jurkat cell RNA spiked in. Both conserved end residues are trimmed from each CDR3.

v_gene	j_gene	CDR3aa
TRBV24-1	TRBJ2-1	ATGDLAGPRTTKLRKYNEQF
TRBV3-1	TRBJ2-5	ASSPLAGVYQETQY
TRBV7-9	TRBJ2-1	ASSYPPGGRNEQF
TRBV28	TRBJ1-5	AGSLTGTANQPQH
TRBV28	TRBJ1-1	ASSYRTGGWVNTEAF
TRBV7-9	TRBJ2-1	ASSNTPSSYNEQF
TRBV4-1	TRBJ2-7	ASSPRTGGYEQY
TRBV30	TRBJ2-7	AWSSEDSYEQY
TRBV27	TRBJ2-5	ASSDRDQETQY
TRBV29-1	TRBJ2-1	SVASWESSHNEQF
TRBV27	TRBJ2-1	ASYGSVTGRYNEQF
TRBV5-1	TRBJ1-6	ASSPGQTGRKNSPLH
TRBV30	TRBJ1-3	AWSVRGSGNTIY
TRBV6-1	TRBJ1-2	ASSGGQVYYGYT
TRBV6-2/TRBV6-3	TRBJ2-7	ASSGWDSTYEQY
TRBV20-1	TRBJ2-5	SARADTGLHPETQY
TRBV10-3	TRBJ2-7	AISEGGTDYEQY
TRBV6-5	TRBJ2-3	ASSPGTGSTDTQY
TRBV2	TRBJ1-2	ASSDRINYGYT
TRBV19	TRBJ1-5	ASGEGTTGASGPQH
TRBV27	TRBJ1-1	ASSLWARQGNSEAS
TRBV4-3	TRBJ2-1	ASSHPSAGGSYNEQF
TRBV7-9	TRBJ1-1	ASSLIPNTEAF
TRBV7-9	TRBJ2-1	ASGGGEGGYNEQF
TRBV12-3/TRBV12-4	TRBJ2-7	ASSPSSGQTLYEQY
TRBV4-3	TRBJ2-3	ASSQALLALSTDTQY
TRBV7-6	TRBJ2-5	ASSDPGGLETQY